Each of the 13 T cell receptor beta chains below was sequenced from the same sample in a study of T cells in localized non-small cell lung cancer. Sequencing was performed with immunoSEQ multiplex PCR; in TCRdb, only in-frame clones are kept and a portion is missing. The profile shows fewer than 45,000 clones, roughly 82% of them singletons. This specimen consisted of peripheral blood, obtained before any cancer treatment. These TCRs come from a male donor aged 60 or older with stage III squamous cell lung carcinoma.

This sequence joins TRBV21-1 and TRBJ2-5. TRBV21-1 is listed as a pseudogene. The CDR3 extends over 13 amino acids. The DNA for the CDR3 is TGTGCCAGCAGCAAAAAGGCGAAAGAGACCCAGTACTTC. Protein product: CASSKKAKETQYF.

This chain uses TRBV5-1 with TRBJ2-3; 10 bases match TRBD2. Germline V lookup: CDR1 SGHRS, CDR2 YFSETQ. This CDR3 is 16 amino acids long. V shed 1 base, J shed 6 bases, and the junction held 8 bases outside the gene matches. CDR3 sequence: CASSLRSSGGRDTQYF. The CDR3 coding sequence is TGCGCCAGCAGCTTGAGGTCTAGCGGGGGTCGGGATACGCAGTATTTT.

V usage is TRBV29-1 and J usage is TRBJ2-3; D may match TRBD1 or TRBD2 (5 bases each). The CDR3 sequence is 15 residues long. With 4 bases removed from V and 2 bases from J, the gap between germline ends came to 16 bases. CDR1 is SQVTM and CDR2 is ANQGSEA in the germline V gene. This chain's CDR3 is CSVVRGVGVTDTQYF. For the CDR3, the DNA is TGCAGCGTTGTCAGAGGGGTGGGGGTCACAGATACGCAGTATTTT.

The gene calls are TRBV4-1 and TRBJ2-1; 7 bases line up with TRBD1. Germline assignment: CDR1 MGHRA and CDR2 YSYEKL. This CDR3 is built from 14 residues. The junction had 5 bases not matched to a gene; V was cut back by 1 base and J by 8 bases. CDR3 sequence reads: CASSQGGQGDEQFF. The DNA of the CDR3 is TGCGCCAGCAGCCAAGGGGGTCAGGGGGATGAGCAGTTCTTC.

The chain employs TRBV6-5 and TRBJ1-2; 11 positions agree with TRBD1. The CDR3 runs to 14 residues. V shed 6 bases and J 2 bases; nucleotides not matched to a gene: 2. Germline V CDR1 and CDR2: MNHEY, SVGAGI. The CDR3 coding sequence is TGTGCCAGCAGAGGACAGGGGGCGAACTATGGCTACACCTTC. This translates into CASRGQGANYGYTF.

V usage is TRBV9 and J usage is TRBJ2-1, with a weak D call TRBD2 (6 bases). CDR1 SGDLS and CDR2 YYNGEE come from the germline V gene. The CDR3 runs to 16 residues. Trimming left V 4 bases short and J 2 bases short, with 16 bases between. The CDR3 spells CASSPLGLGPYNEQFF. CDR3 DNA: TGTGCCAGCAGCCCCCTGGGACTGGGGCCCTACAATGAGCAGTTCTTC.

This rearrangement joins TRBV5-1 to TRBJ2-2; D possibly corresponds to TRBD2 (6 bases). The CDR3 loop spans 15 amino acids. Trimming removed 6 bases at V and 0 bases at J, with 12 bases between. Germline lookup yields CDR1 SGHRS and CDR2 YFSETQ. CDR3 residues: CASTTGTSNTGELFF. Here the CDR3 DNA reads TGCGCCAGCACCACCGGGACTTCGAACACCGGGGAGCTGTTTTTT.

By its share, this clone is medium-sized. The genes are TRBV10-1 and TRBJ2-3; no firm D call. Germline loops: CDR1 WNHNN, CDR2 SYGVQD (reference sequence). V was pared by 6 bases and J by 6 bases, with 10 bases between. The CDR3 is 12 residues long. The CDR3 sequence is CASSGRDDTQYF. CDR3 in DNA: TGCGCCAGCAGCGGACGAGATGATACGCAGTATTTT.

The chain couples TRBV7-3 to TRBJ2-1, with 7 bases fitting TRBD2. The CDR3 is 15 residues long. After removal of 4 bases from V and 2 bases from J, the junction contained 5 bases not matched to a gene. The germline gives CDR1 SGHTA, CDR2 FQGTGA. In DNA, the CDR3 is TGTGCCAGCAGCTCATTGGGGGGGACCTACAATGAGCAGTTCTTC. Amino acid sequence: CASSSLGGTYNEQFF.

CDR3 in amino acids: CASGFTGQGKGNEQFF. The CDR3 region has the DNA TGTGCTAGTGGTTTCACCGGACAGGGGAAAGGCAATGAGCAGTTCTTC. The gene calls are TRBV12-5 and TRBJ2-1, with TRBD1 matching over 9 bases. Trimming at V came to 3 bases and at J to 6 bases, leaving 9 bases not matched to a gene. There are 16 residues in the CDR3. Germline loops: CDR1 LGHNT, CDR2 FRNRAP.

The CDR3 sequence: CAISGQRGAGDTQYF. The CDR3 nucleotides read TGTGCCATCAGTGGGCAGCGGGGGGCCGGAGATACGCAGTATTTT. This chain connects TRBV10-3 to TRBJ2-3; TRBD2 matches 9 bases. V lost 4 bases to trimming and J lost 5 bases; unmatched junction nucleotides: 7. Looked up from germline, CDR1 is ENHRY and CDR2 is SYGVKD. The CDR3 is 15 amino acids.

In the case of this clone: A much larger clone lies a single base off, so this may be a read error. Other DNA sequences from this sample encode an identical CDR3 as well. This rearrangement joins TRBV7-9 to TRBJ2-5; 9 positions match TRBD1. V lost 5 bases and J lost 1; bases outside the gene matches: 2. This CDR3 is 14 amino acids long. From germline, CDR1 is SEHNR and CDR2 FQNEAQ (reference sequence). CDR3 nucleotide sequence: TGTGCCAGCAGCCAACAGGGGGCCCAAGAGACCCAGTACTTC. Amino acid sequence: CASSQQGAQETQYF.

The gene calls are TRBV30 and TRBJ2-2, with D perhaps matching TRBD2 (6 bases). Deletions cut 1 base from V and 6 bases from J, with 9 bases between. The CDR3 runs 13 residues. Germline lookup yields CDR1 GTSNPN and CDR2 SVGIG (reference sequence). The CDR3: CAWSDRRAGELFF. CDR3 nucleotide sequence: TGTGCCTGGAGTGACAGGAGGGCCGGGGAGCTGTTTTTT.